The next 32 T cell receptor beta chains were all read from a single sample in a study of cytomegalovirus exposure and HLA in healthy donors. The PCR made use of 60 Vbeta and 13 Jbeta primers. Assay: immunoSEQ multiplex PCR; the TCRdb copy retains only in-frame clones and omits some. The data show 200,000 to 250,000 clones, around 83% seen once. Sequenced sample: PBMCs. The source of these receptors is a girl aged 10-17 years in good health and CMV-seronegative.

The J gene is TRBJ1-5, the V gene TRBV27; D is possibly TRBD1 (5 bases). The CDR3 loop spans 15 amino acids. V lost 3 bases, J lost 0 bases, and 9 bases lay in between. Germline V gene sequence: CDR1 MNHEY, CDR2 SMNVEV (reference sequence). The CDR3 nucleotides are TGTGCCAGCAGTTTCAAGGGGTATAGCAATCAGCCCCAGCATTTT. It encodes CASSFKGYSNQPQHF.

The V and J genes are TRBV15 and TRBJ2-7; D is perhaps TRBD2 (6 bases). Trimming took 5 bases from V and 6 from J, leaving 17 bases between them. CDR1 is LNHNV and CDR2 is YYDKDF in the germline V gene (reference sequence). CDR3 length: 14 amino acids. CDR3 protein: CATSPRGLPSEQYF. DNA of the CDR3: TGTGCCACCAGCCCAAGGGGACTCCCAAGCGAGCAGTACTTC.

The genes are TRBV6-6 and TRBJ1-1; no clear D. This CDR3 is 14 amino acids long. Trimming removed 8 bases at V and 3 bases at J, with 16 bases between. Germline CDR1 is MNHNY and CDR2 is SVGAGI (reference sequence). Here the CDR3 DNA reads TGTGCCAGCGTCGGCGCGGATTCAGACACTGAAGCTTTCTTT. Protein product: CASVGADSDTEAFF.

The chain combines TRBV19 with TRBJ2-3, with D unresolved. This CDR3 comprises 14 residues. V was cut by 5 bases and J by 1 base, with 10 bases left in between. Germline V lookup: CDR1 LNHDA, CDR2 SQIVND (reference sequence). The CDR3 sequence: CASSDAGGTDTQYF. The CDR3 bases are TGTGCCAGTAGTGATGCCGGAGGCACAGATACGCAGTATTTT.

The CDR3 nucleotides read TGCAGCGTTGGGGGACAGGGAGGGGCGGACTATGGCTACACCTTC. Protein sequence: CSVGGQGGADYGYTF. The V gene is TRBV29-1, the J gene TRBJ1-2; TRBD1 agrees at 9 bases. Germline CDR1 SQVTM, CDR2 ANQGSEA. V was clipped by 4 bases and J by 3 bases; unmatched bases: 9. The CDR3 sequence is 15 residues long.

This rearrangement joins TRBV5-8 to TRBJ2-3, with TRBD2 matching over 7 bases. The CDR3 is 11 residues long. Germline V gene lookup returns CDR1 SGHTS and CDR2 YDEGEE. V lost 7 bases and J lost 8; bases outside the gene matches: 4. Written as DNA, the CDR3 is TGTGCCAGCGTGGGCGGGGGTACGCAGTATTTT. It yields the protein CASVGGGTQYF. Drawing the rest from reference TRBV5-8 and TRBJ2-3, the complete variable domain is EAGVTQSPTHLIKTRGQQATLRCSPISGHTSVYWYQQALGLGLQFLLWYDEGEERNRGNFPPRFSGRQFPNYSSELNVNALELEDSALYLCASVGGGTQYFGPGTRLTVL.

CDR3 region: CASRREGPNQPQHF. The DNA of the CDR3 is TGTGCCAGCAGACGTGAGGGTCCCAATCAGCCCCAGCATTTT. V usage is TRBV6-6 and J usage is TRBJ1-5; D gene ambiguous. Germline V CDR1 and CDR2: MNHNY, SVGAGI (reference sequence). The CDR3 consists of 14 residues. V gave up 6 bases and J gave up 3 bases, with 12 bases separating them.

J is TRBJ2-7 and V is TRBV6-1; D is possibly TRBD2 (7 bases). The CDR3 is made up of 13 amino acids. The V end lost 3 bases, the J end lost 4 bases, and 10 bases lay between the germline ends. Germline assignment: CDR1 MNHNS and CDR2 SASEGT. This CDR3 is CASSEGGRYEQYF. For the CDR3, the DNA is TGTGCCAGCAGTGAGGGGGGGCGGTACGAGCAGTACTTC.

This chain uses TRBV6-1 with TRBJ1-4; no clear D gene. Per germline, CDR1 MNHNS and CDR2 SASEGT. The CDR3 has 14 residues. Trimming left V 1 base short and J 2 bases short, with 5 bases between. The CDR3 nucleotides are TGTGCCAGCAGTGAAGGGCTGACTAATGAAAAACTGTTTTTT. Protein: CASSEGLTNEKLFF.

The chain couples TRBV5-4 to TRBJ2-3; 10 nucleotides align to TRBD2. The CDR3 extends over 15 amino acids. With 1 base clipped from V and 5 bases from J, the junction kept 4 bases outside the gene matches. Germline V gene data show CDR1 as SGHNT and CDR2 as YYREEE (reference sequence). DNA for the CDR3: TGTGCCAGCAGCTTGCGGCTAGCGGGAGTAGATACGCAGTATTTT. Translating gives CASSLRLAGVDTQYF.

This rearrangement joins TRBV18 to TRBJ2-4; 7 bases map to TRBD1. Germline CDR1 reads KGHSH; CDR2 reads LQKENI. After removal of 3 bases from V and 1 base from J, the junction contained 9 bases not matched to a gene. The CDR3 sequence is 17 residues long. CDR3 region: CASSPWGPTGAKNIQYF. The CDR3 bases are TGTGCCAGCTCACCCTGGGGGCCGACAGGGGCCAAAAACATTCAGTACTTC.

This chain joins TRBV11-2 and TRBJ1-1; D is possibly TRBD1 (6 bases). V shed 0 bases and J shed 5 bases, with 13 bases lying between them. The CDR3 extends over 15 amino acids. Looked up from germline, CDR1 is SGHAT and CDR2 is FQNNGV. The CDR3: CASSLDQGTWTEAFF. In DNA form, the CDR3 reads TGTGCCAGCAGCTTAGATCAGGGGACATGGACTGAAGCTTTCTTT.

The chain is built from TRBV5-4 and TRBJ2-3; the match to TRBD2 covers 8 bases. CDR3 length: 16 residues. After removal of 1 base from V and 4 bases from J, the junction contained 8 bases not matched to a gene. Germline V gene data show CDR1 as SGHNT and CDR2 as YYREEE (reference sequence). The CDR3 reads CASSLWQGLGADTQYF. The CDR3 DNA reads as TGTGCCAGCAGCTTGTGGCAGGGACTAGGTGCAGATACGCAGTATTTT.

This chain links TRBV7-2 with TRBJ1-5; the D gene is possibly TRBD1 (5 bases). The CDR3 totals 15 residues. Deletions cut 1 base from V and 6 bases from J, with 13 bases between. The V gene's germline CDR1 is SGHTA and CDR2 FQGNSA. CDR3 DNA: TGTGCCAGCAGCTTAGACGGGCAGGGCGCTCAGCCCCAGCATTTT. Its translation: CASSLDGQGAQPQHF.

The chain uses TRBV28 and TRBJ2-7, with 10 positions matching TRBD2. V dropped 3 bases and J dropped 0; count of bases not matched to a gene: 8. This CDR3 region has 17 residues. From germline, CDR1 is MDHEN and CDR2 SYDVKM. CDR3: CASSFGLASGSSYEQYF. DNA of the CDR3: TGTGCCAGCAGTTTCGGGTTAGCTAGCGGGAGCTCCTACGAGCAGTACTTC. The variable domain in full, with the rest retrieved from reference TRBV28 and TRBJ2-7, is DVKVTQSSRYLVKRTGEKVFLECVQDMDHENMFWYRQDPGLGLRLIYFSYDVKMKEKGDIPEGYSVSREKKERFSLILESASTNQTSMYLCASSFGLASGSSYEQYFGPGTRLTVT.

The rearrangement joins TRBV7-2 to TRBJ2-2; tentative D call: TRBD2 (5 bases). The germline V gene encodes CDR1 SGHTA and CDR2 FQGNSA. Between the trimmed V and J ends, which lost 5 bases and 9 bases, there was a span of 10 bases. CDR3 length: 12 residues. The CDR3 protein is CASSLRGRELFF. The CDR3 bases are TGTGCCAGCAGCCTCCGGGGTCGGGAGCTGTTTTTT.

The rearrangement uses TRBV28 and TRBJ2-7; 7 bases align to TRBD1. Germline CDR1 MDHEN, CDR2 SYDVKM. The ends lost 5 bases at V and 6 bases at J; junction bases unmatched: 10. The CDR3 totals 14 residues. DNA for the CDR3: TGTGCCAGCAGTAGGGACAGCCAGCCCCCCGAGCAGTACTTC. Its protein product is CASSRDSQPPEQYF.

V and J are TRBV4-3 and TRBJ1-1, with D hard to call. Trimming took off 0 bases at V and 4 bases at J, with 15 bases between the two ends. CDR3 size: 16 residues. Germline V CDR1 and CDR2: LGHNA, YSLEER. The CDR3 loop reads CASSQDRGGGTTEAFF. CDR3 sequence (DNA): TGCGCCAGCAGCCAAGATCGCGGAGGAGGAACCACTGAAGCTTTCTTT.

This chain uses TRBV11-2 with TRBJ1-1, with 7 nucleotides matching TRBD1. This CDR3 is built from 15 residues. Per the germline V gene, CDR1 is SGHAT and CDR2 is FQNNGV. After removal of 6 bases from V and 1 base from J, the junction contained 8 bases not matched to a gene. This CDR3 is CASRTRGLQNTEAFF. The CDR3, as DNA: TGTGCCAGCAGAACGAGGGGGCTCCAGAACACTGAAGCTTTCTTT. The full variable domain, its missing parts supplied by reference TRBV11-2 and TRBJ1-1, is EAGVAQSPRYKIIEKRQSVAFWCNPISGHATLYWYQQILGQGPKLLIQFQNNGVVDDSQLPKDRFSAERLKGVDSTLKIQPAKLEDSAVYLCASRTRGLQNTEAFFGQGTRLTVV.

This chain uses TRBV27 with TRBJ2-7, with D tentatively TRBD2 (6 bases). Per germline, CDR1 MNHEY and CDR2 SMNVEV (reference sequence). V lost 0 bases, J lost 2 bases, and 11 bases lay in between. This CDR3 comprises 15 residues. The CDR3 bases are TGTGCCAGCAGTTTATCGACCGGGGGTCCCTACGAGCAGTACTTC. This gives the protein CASSLSTGGPYEQYF.

The chain recombines TRBV28 with TRBJ1-2; 7 nucleotides match TRBD1. Germline V gives CDR1 MDHEN, CDR2 SYDVKM. CDR3 length equals 16 residues. With V trimmed by 0 bases and J by 2 bases, 6 bases remained unmatched. The CDR3 DNA reads as TGTGCCAGCAGTTTATGGGTCAGGGGGAGGAACTATGGCTACACCTTC. Translating gives CASSLWVRGRNYGYTF.

There are a few counts of this clone. V and J are TRBV6-1 and TRBJ1-5; D might be TRBD1 (6 bases). Germline V gene lookup returns CDR1 MNHNS and CDR2 SASEGT. CDR3 length equals 15 residues. Trimming removed 3 bases at V and 5 bases at J, with 14 bases between. The CDR3 coding sequence is TGTGCCAGCAGTGATATAGCTGGGGGCTATCAGCCCCAGCATTTT. It encodes CASSDIAGGYQPQHF.

V is TRBV18 and J is TRBJ1-2; possibly TRBD1 for D (6 bases). V gave up 5 bases and J gave up 5 bases, with 21 bases separating them. This CDR3 is built from 16 residues. Germline CDR1 reads KGHSH; CDR2 reads LQKENI. The CDR3 DNA reads as TGTGCCAGCTCATCCGAGGCCTCGGCCAGGGGTTATGGCTACACCTTC. Translated, it gives CASSSEASARGYGYTF.

This chain uses TRBV4-2 with TRBJ2-1; 13 nucleotides line up with TRBD2. Germline trimming cut 0 bases from V and 8 bases from J; bases unmatched to any gene: 4. Germline CDR1 LGHNA, CDR2 YNFKEQ. This CDR3 is built from 16 residues. Here the CDR3 DNA reads TGTGCCAGCAGCCAAGATTTCGGACTAGCGGGGGATGAGCAGTTCTTC. This gives the protein CASSQDFGLAGDEQFF.

The chain employs TRBV19 and TRBJ2-1, with 9 bases matching TRBD1. V lost 4 bases to trimming and J lost 9 bases; unmatched junction nucleotides: 7. The CDR3 runs 14 residues. Germline-derived CDR1 and CDR2 are LNHDA and SQIVND (reference sequence). CDR3 amino acids: CASSNGQGRVEQFF. DNA of the CDR3: TGTGCCAGTAGTAATGGACAGGGGCGCGTTGAGCAGTTCTTC.

This chain links TRBV28 with TRBJ1-6, with 9 nucleotides matching TRBD1. Germline V lookup: CDR1 MDHEN, CDR2 SYDVKM. J was trimmed by 6 bases and V by 6 bases; bases with no gene match: 15. CDR3 length equals 18 residues. In nucleotides, the CDR3 is TGTGCCAGCAGCCCCGGGACAGGGATGATAAGAGGTAATTCACCCCTCCACTTT. Amino acids: CASSPGTGMIRGNSPLHF.

The CDR3 protein is CASSLEWNEQFF. In DNA, the CDR3 is TGTGCCAGCTCTTTAGAATGGAATGAGCAGTTCTTC. This chain joins TRBV7-9 and TRBJ2-1, with no clear D. The germline V gene encodes CDR1 SEHNR and CDR2 FQNEAQ (reference sequence). The CDR3 has 12 residues. V shed 8 bases and J shed 7 bases, with 12 bases lying between them.

This clone was seen just once. The chain uses TRBV30 and TRBJ2-5, with D unclear. The DNA matches TRBJ2-7 better at its end, which makes the J call doubtful. The CDR3 length is 10 residues. Germline values: CDR1 GTSNPN, CDR2 SVGIG (reference sequence). The CDR3 region is CAWGNYEQYF. The CDR3 bases are TGTGCCTGGGGAAACTACGAGCAGTACTTC.

About this clone itself: Other DNA sequences in the sample encode the same CDR3. V gene TRBV6-5 combines with J gene TRBJ1-1; D gene unclear. V dropped 0 bases and J dropped 2 bases, with 10 bases sitting between them. Germline values: CDR1 MNHEY, CDR2 SVGAGI. The CDR3 is made up of 15 amino acids. The CDR3 loop is CASSYSRGSNTEAFF. The CDR3 DNA follows: TGTGCCAGCAGTTACTCTCGGGGTTCCAACACTGAAGCTTTCTTT.

There are a few counts of this clone. This sequence joins TRBV7-6 and TRBJ2-3; the match to TRBD2 covers 7 bases. Germline V CDR1 and CDR2: SGHVS, FNYEAQ. The ends lost 1 base at V and 0 bases at J; junction bases unmatched: 4. This CDR3 has 16 amino acids. CDR3 nucleotide sequence: TGTGCCAGCAGCTTAGAATCTAGCGGTAGCACAGATACGCAGTATTTT. It is translated as CASSLESSGSTDTQYF. Combining the CDR3 with reference TRBV7-6 and TRBJ2-3 gives the whole variable domain GAGVSQSPRYKVTKRGQDVALRCDPISGHVSLYWYRQALGQGPEFLTYFNYEAQQDKSGLPNDRFSAERPEGSISTLTIQRTEQRDSAMYRCASSLESSGSTDTQYFGPGTRLTVL.

The chain links TRBV27 to TRBJ1-5; D not certain. V shed 4 bases and J shed 1 base, with 11 bases lying between them. Germline loops: CDR1 MNHEY, CDR2 SMNVEV (reference sequence). The CDR3 length is 15 residues. CDR3 sequence: CASSSRDMSNQPQHF. The CDR3 DNA is TGTGCCAGCAGTTCCCGAGACATGAGCAATCAGCCCCAGCATTTT.

The chain links TRBV6-5 to TRBJ2-2; 10 bases agree with TRBD2. V was pared by 9 bases and J by 6 bases, with 4 bases of the junction left unmatched. The CDR3 consists of 13 residues. The germline CDR1 and CDR2 sequences are MNHEY and SVGAGI. CDR3 DNA: TGTGCCAGTAGCGGGGGGACAGCCGGGGAGCTGTTTTTT. Its protein is CASSGGTAGELFF.